Described below is a single T cell receptor (beta chain) sequence and its context. TCRdb recomputed calls from the RT-PCR reads with MiXCR, one row per CDR3 protein. In the table there are about 680,000 distinct CDR3 sequences, approximately 15% of which are singletons. Trimming removed 7 bases at V and 5 bases at J, with 11 bases between. This CDR3 spans 12 amino acids. Looked up from germline, CDR1 is SNHLY and CDR2 is FYNNEI. This TCR was recovered from a female donor in good health, serving as a healthy control. Sequencing was carried out using memory CD4+ T cells from blood. The V call is TRBV2, the J call TRBJ2-5, with D unresolved. DNA for the CDR3: TGTGCCAGCACTTATGGATGGGAGACCCAGTACTTC. This translates into CASTYGWETQYF.